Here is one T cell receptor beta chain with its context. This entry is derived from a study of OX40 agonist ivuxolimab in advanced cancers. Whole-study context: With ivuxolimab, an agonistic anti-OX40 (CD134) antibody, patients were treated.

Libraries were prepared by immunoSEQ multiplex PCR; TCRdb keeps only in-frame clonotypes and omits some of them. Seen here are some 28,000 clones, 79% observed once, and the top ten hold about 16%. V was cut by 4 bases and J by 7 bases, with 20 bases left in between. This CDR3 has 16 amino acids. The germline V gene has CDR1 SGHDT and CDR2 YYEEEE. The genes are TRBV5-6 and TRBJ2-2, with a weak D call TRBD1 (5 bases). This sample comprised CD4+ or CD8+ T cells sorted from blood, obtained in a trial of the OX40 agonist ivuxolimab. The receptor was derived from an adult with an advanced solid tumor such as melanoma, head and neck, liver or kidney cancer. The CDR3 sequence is CASSPSGSRIFGELFF. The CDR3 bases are TGTGCCAGCAGCCCGTCAGGGTCCCGAATTTTCGGGGAGCTGTTTTTT.